A selection of T cell receptor beta chains follows, all from one sample in a study of early T cells in non-severe SARS-CoV-2 infection. TCRdb recomputed calls from the 5' RACE reads with MiXCR, one row per CDR3 protein. The data show about 72,000 distinct CDR3 sequences, with around 10% seen just once and 6.5% to 8.5% held by the top ten. The source was whole blood, collected at baseline. The receptors were gathered from an adult who was a healthcare worker with PCR-confirmed SARS-CoV-2 infection or an uninfected control (not recorded which). CDR3s include the opening cysteine and the closing phenylalanine or tryptophan. Rows may omit the clone size; those that give it use once, few, many or a size class.

>TRBV25-1|TRBJ2-3|many
CASSESEASGGATDTQYF
>TRBV20-1|TRBJ2-7|few
CSASRDRGHEQYF
>TRBV5-5|TRBJ1-6|-
CASSPWTVNSPLHF
>TRBV3-1|TRBJ1-1|-
CASARGSNTEAFF
>TRBV7-2|TRBJ2-5|many
CASSRGNQETQYF
>TRBV19|TRBJ1-2|-
CASSRTENYGYTF
>TRBV24-1|TRBJ2-4|many
CATSDYLGHIQYF
>TRBV6-2/TRBV6-3|TRBJ1-2|few
CASRDQRHGYTF
>TRBV2|TRBJ1-1|-
CASSDKENTEAFF
>TRBV7-2|TRBJ2-1|many
CASSLEPRGSYNEQFF
>TRBV2|TRBJ2-5|many
CASSSDRGFQETQYF
>TRBV5-8|TRBJ1-5|few
CASSLEDISNQPQHF
>TRBV4-2|TRBJ2-2|-
CASSQGQGETGELFF
>TRBV24-1|TRBJ2-3|few
CATSASGADTQYF
>TRBV19|TRBJ2-1|-
CASSLGLVSYNEQFF
>TRBV30|TRBJ2-1|few
CAWSVQGTSGEQFF
>TRBV6-2/TRBV6-3|TRBJ1-2|-
CASSSPGQGHGYTF
>TRBV5-5|TRBJ1-6|-
CASSPGQNSPLHF
>TRBV29-1|TRBJ2-5|few
CSVDKGEETQYF
>TRBV3-1|TRBJ2-1|-
CASSQDRAEQFF
>TRBV7-3|TRBJ2-2|-
CASSPTGTGELFF
>TRBV2|TRBJ2-1|many
CASRTSGGYNEQFF
>TRBV18|TRBJ2-5|-
CASSPQPQETQYF
>TRBV19|TRBJ1-2|few
CASTFNNYGYTF
>TRBV6-5|TRBJ2-7|many
CASGDRASYEQYF
>TRBV5-6|TRBJ1-5|-
CASSLGAYRGHGPQHF
>TRBV15|TRBJ1-2|-
CATSRDRGVEGYTF
>TRBV5-6|TRBJ2-3|-
CASSRDRGGDTDTQYF
>TRBV7-3|TRBJ1-1|many
CASRWTEGTEAFF
>TRBV25-1|TRBJ1-3|few
CASSEYAGSSGNTIYF
>TRBV5-4|TRBJ2-2|few
CASSWDRDSGELFF
>TRBV20-1|TRBJ1-3|-
CSARPPRQGAFGNTIYF
>TRBV4-3|TRBJ2-1|-
CASSRTGVSSYNEQFF
>TRBV7-3|TRBJ2-5|many
CASSLTPGIQETQYF
>TRBV6-4|TRBJ2-3|many
CASSDRGGASDTQYF
>TRBV12-3/TRBV12-4|TRBJ1-3|few
CASNPGGNTIYF
>TRBV7-9|TRBJ2-7|few
CASSTPRGRTYEQYF
>TRBV5-1|TRBJ1-3|many
CASSLKTGSGNTIYF
>TRBV20-1|TRBJ2-7|many
CSASEGPYEQYF
>TRBV5-1|TRBJ2-2|few
CASSLSGVPNTGELFF
>TRBV9|TRBJ2-3|many
CASSRGWASDTQYF
>TRBV9|TRBJ1-1|many
CASSVGPLNTEAFF
>TRBV7-8|TRBJ1-5|few
CASSTDRGGQPQHF
>TRBV6-6|TRBJ2-7|many
CASSYSGQGTVEQYF
>TRBV2|TRBJ1-2|-
CASSEGFHYGYTF
>TRBV6-6|TRBJ1-1|-
CASSYENTEAFF
>TRBV12-3/TRBV12-4|TRBJ2-1|few
CASSLSLAGEIYNEQFF
>TRBV7-9|TRBJ2-1|many
CASSLARTGEGINEQFF
>TRBV11-1|TRBJ1-6|few
CASSRTGVNNSPLHF
>TRBV7-2|TRBJ2-1|many
CASSFLSGGASYNEQFF
>TRBV6-2/TRBV6-3|TRBJ2-2|few
CASRHGGDRTGELFF
>TRBV10-3|TRBJ2-5|many
CAISTPDRETQYF